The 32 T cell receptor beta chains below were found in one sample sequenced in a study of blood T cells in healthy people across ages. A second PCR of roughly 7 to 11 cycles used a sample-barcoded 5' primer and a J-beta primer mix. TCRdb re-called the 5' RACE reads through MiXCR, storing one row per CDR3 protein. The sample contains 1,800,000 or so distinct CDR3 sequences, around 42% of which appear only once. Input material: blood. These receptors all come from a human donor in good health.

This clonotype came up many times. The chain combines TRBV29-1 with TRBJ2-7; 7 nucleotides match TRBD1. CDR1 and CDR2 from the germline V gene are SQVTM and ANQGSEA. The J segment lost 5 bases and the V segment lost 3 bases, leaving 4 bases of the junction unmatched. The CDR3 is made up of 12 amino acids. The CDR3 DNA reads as TGCAGCGTTGAGACCGACAGGGACGAGCAGTACTTC. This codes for CSVETDRDEQYF.

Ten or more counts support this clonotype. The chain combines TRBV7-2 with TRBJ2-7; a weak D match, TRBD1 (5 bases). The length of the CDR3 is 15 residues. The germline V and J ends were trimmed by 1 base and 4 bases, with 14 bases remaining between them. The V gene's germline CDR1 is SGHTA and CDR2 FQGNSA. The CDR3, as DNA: TGTGCCAGCAGCTTAGTAGCAGGGTTGGAGTACGAGCAGTACTTC. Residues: CASSLVAGLEYEQYF. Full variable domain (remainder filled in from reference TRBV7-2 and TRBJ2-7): GAGVSQSPSNKVTEKGKDVELRCDPISGHTALYWYRQSLGQGLEFLIYFQGNSAPDKSGLPSDRFSAERTGGSVSTLTIQRTQQEDSAVYLCASSLVAGLEYEQYFGPGTRLTVT.

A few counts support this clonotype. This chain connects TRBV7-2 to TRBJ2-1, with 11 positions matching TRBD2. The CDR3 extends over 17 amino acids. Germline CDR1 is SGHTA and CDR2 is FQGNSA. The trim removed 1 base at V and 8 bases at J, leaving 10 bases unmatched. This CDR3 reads CASSLVLGSGGVHEQFF. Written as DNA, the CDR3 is TGTGCCAGCAGCTTAGTTCTGGGTAGCGGGGGGGTTCATGAGCAGTTCTTC.

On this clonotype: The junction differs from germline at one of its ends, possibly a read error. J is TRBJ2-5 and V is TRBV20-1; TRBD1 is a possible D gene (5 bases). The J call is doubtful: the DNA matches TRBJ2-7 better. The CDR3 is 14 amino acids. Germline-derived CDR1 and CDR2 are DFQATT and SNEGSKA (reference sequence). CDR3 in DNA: TGCGGTGCTGCCGCGTCGGCAGGGAAGGGCGAGCAGTACTTC. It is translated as CGAAASAGKGEQYF.

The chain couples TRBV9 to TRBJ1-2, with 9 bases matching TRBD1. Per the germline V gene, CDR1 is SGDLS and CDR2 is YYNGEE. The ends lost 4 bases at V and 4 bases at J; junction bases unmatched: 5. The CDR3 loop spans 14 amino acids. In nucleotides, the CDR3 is TGTGCCAGCAGCCGGGACAGGGCCCTCTATGGCTACACCTTC. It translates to CASSRDRALYGYTF.

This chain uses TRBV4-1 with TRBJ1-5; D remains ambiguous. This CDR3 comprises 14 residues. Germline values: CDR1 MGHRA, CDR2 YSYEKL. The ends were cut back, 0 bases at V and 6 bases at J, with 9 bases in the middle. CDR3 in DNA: TGCGCCAGCAGCCAAGATGGGGTAGTTCAGCCCCAGCATTTT. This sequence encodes CASSQDGVVQPQHF.

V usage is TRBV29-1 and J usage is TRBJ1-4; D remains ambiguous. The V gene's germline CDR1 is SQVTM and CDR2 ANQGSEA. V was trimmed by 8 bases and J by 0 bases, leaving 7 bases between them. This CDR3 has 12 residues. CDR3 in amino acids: CSYLATNEKLFF. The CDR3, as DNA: TGCAGCTATCTTGCAACTAATGAAAAACTGTTTTTT.

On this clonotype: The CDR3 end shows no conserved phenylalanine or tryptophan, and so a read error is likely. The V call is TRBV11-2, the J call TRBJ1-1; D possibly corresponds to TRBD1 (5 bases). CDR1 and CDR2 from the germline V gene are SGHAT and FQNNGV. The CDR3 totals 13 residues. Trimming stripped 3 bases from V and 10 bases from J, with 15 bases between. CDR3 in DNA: TGTGCCAGCAGCTTCAACGGGGGGACGGGAGCTTTCGTT. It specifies CASSFNGGTGAFV.

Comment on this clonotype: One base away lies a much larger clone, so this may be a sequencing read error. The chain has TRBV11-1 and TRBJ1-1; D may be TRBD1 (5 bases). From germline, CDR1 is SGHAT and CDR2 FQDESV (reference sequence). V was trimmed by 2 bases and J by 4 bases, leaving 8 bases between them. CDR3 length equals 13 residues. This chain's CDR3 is CASSLPGTTEAFF. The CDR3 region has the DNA TGTGCCAGCAGCTTACCAGGGACCACTGAAGCTTTCTTT.

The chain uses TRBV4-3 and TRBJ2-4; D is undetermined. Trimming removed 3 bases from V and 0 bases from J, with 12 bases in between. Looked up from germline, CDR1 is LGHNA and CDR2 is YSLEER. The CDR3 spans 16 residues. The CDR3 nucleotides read TGCGCCAGCAGCCAGGGATTATTCTTAGCCAAAAACATTCAGTACTTC. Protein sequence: CASSQGLFLAKNIQYF.

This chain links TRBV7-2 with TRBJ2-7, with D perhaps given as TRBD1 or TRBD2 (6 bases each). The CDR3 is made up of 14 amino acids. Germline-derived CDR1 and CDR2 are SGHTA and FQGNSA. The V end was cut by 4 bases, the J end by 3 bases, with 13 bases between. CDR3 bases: TGTGCCAGCAGCTGGGGGGCTACCATCTACGAGCAGTACTTC. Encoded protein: CASSWGATIYEQYF.

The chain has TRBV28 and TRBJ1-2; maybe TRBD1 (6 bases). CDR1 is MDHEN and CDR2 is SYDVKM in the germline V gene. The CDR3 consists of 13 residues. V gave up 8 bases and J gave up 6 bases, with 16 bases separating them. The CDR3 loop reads CASGRGGRDGYTF. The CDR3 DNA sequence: TGTGCCAGCGGGCGTGGGGGCCGGGATGGCTACACCTTC.

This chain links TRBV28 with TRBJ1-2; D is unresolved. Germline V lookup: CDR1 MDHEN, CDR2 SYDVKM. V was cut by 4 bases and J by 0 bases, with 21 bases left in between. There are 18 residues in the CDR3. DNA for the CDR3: TGTGCCAGCAGTTCAACCCTGTGGCAGGCCGAAACTAACTATGGCTACACCTTC. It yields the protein CASSSTLWQAETNYGYTF.

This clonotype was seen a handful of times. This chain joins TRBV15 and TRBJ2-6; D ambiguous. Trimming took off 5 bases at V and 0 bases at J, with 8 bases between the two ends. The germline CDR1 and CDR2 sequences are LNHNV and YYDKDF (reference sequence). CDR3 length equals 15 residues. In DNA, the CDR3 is TGTGCCACCAGCTCAAGGAGCTCTGGGGCCAACGTCCTGACTTTC. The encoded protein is CATSSRSSGANVLTF.

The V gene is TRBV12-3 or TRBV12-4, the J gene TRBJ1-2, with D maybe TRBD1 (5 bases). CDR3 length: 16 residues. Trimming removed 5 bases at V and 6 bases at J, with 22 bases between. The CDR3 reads CASSTRDSLTRNGYTF. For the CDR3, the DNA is TGTGCCAGCAGTACCCGGGACTCCTTAACGCGGAATGGCTACACCTTC.

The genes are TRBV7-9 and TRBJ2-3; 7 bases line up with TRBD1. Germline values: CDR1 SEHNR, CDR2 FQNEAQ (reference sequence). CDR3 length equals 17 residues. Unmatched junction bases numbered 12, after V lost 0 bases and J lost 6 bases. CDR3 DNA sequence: TGTGCCAGCAGCTTAGCGCGGACAGGCTCACCCTGGGATACGCAGTATTTT. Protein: CASSLARTGSPWDTQYF.

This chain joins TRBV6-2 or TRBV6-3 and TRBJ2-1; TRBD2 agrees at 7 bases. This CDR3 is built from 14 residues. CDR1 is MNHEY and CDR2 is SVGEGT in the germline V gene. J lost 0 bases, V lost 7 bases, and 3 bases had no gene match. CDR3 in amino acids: CASNPSGSYNEQFF. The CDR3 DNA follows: TGTGCCAGCAATCCTAGCGGCTCCTACAATGAGCAGTTCTTC.

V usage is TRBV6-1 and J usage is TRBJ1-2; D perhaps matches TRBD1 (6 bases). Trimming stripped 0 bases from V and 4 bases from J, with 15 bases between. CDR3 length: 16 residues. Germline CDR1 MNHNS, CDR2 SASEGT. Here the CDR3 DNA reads TGTGCCAGCAGTGAAGCTGACAGGTCGAGACTCTATGGCTACACCTTC. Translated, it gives CASSEADRSRLYGYTF.

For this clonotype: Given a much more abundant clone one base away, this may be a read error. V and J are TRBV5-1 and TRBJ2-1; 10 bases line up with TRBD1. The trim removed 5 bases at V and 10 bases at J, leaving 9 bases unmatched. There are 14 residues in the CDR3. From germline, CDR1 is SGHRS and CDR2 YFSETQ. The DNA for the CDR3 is TGCGCCAGCAGATACCGGGACAGGGGCTACGAGCAGTTCTTC. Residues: CASRYRDRGYEQFF.

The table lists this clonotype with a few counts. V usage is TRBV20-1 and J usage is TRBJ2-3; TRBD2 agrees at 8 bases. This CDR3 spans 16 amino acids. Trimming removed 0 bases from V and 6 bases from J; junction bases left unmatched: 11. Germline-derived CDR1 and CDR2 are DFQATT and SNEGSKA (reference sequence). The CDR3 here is CSARDTGLGVEDTQYF. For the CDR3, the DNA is TGCAGTGCTAGAGATACGGGACTAGGGGTCGAGGATACGCAGTATTTT.

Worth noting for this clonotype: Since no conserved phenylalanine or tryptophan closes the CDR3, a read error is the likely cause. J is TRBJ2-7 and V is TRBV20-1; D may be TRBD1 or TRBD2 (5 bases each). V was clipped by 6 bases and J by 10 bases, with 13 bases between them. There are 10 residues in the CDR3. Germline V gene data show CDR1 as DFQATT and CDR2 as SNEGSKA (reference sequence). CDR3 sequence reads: CSARGPVQYY. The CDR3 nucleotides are TGCAGTGCGAGGGGTCCCGTTCAGTACTAC.

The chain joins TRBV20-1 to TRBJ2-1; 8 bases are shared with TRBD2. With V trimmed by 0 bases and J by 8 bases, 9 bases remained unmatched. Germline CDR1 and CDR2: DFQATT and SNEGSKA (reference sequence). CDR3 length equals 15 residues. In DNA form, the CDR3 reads TGCAGTGCTAGAGAGGGGCCCGGGACTAGTTATGAGCAGTTCTTC. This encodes CSAREGPGTSYEQFF.

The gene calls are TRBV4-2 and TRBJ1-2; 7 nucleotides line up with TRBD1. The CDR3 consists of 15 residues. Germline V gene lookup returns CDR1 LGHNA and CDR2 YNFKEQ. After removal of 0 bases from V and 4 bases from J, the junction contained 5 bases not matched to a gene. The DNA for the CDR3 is TGTGCCAGCAGCCAAGAAAGACAGGGAACCTATGGCTACACCTTC. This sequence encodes CASSQERQGTYGYTF.

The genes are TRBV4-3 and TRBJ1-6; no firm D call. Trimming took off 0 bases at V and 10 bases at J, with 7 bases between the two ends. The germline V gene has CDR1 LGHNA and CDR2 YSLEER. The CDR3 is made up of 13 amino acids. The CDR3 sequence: CASSQDFGSPLHF. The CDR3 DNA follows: TGCGCCAGCAGCCAAGATTTTGGGTCACCCCTCCACTTT.

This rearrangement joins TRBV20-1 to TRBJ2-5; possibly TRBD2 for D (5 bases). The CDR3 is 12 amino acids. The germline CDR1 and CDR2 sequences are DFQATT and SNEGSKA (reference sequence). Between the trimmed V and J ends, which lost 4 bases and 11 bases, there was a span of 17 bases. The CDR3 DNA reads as TGCAGTGCTACCGAGGGCTCCATGGGGCAGTACTTC. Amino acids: CSATEGSMGQYF.

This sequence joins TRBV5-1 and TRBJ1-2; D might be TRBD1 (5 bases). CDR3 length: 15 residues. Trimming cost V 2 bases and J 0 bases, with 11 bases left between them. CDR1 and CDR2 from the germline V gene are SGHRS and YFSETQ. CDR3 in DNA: TGCGCCAGCAGCTTAGGACATCCGACTAACTATGGCTACACCTTC. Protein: CASSLGHPTNYGYTF. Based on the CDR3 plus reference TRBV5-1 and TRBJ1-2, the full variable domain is KAGVTQTPRYLIKTRGQQVTLSCSPISGHRSVSWYQQTPGQGLQFLFEYFSETQRNKGNFPGRFSGRQFSNSRSEMNVSTLELGDSALYLCASSLGHPTNYGYTFGSGTRLTVV.

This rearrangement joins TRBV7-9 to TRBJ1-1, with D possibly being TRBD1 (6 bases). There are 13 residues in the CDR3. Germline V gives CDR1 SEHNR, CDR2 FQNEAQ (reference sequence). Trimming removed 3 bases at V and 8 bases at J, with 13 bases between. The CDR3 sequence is CASSLADSTEAFF. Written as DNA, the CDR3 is TGTGCCAGCAGCTTGGCGGACAGTACCGAAGCTTTCTTT. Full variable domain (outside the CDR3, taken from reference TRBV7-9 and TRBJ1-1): DTGVSQNPRHKITKRGQNVTFRCDPISEHNRLYWYRQTLGQGPEFLTYFQNEAQLEKSRLLSDRFSAERPKGSFSTLEIQRTEQGDSAMYLCASSLADSTEAFFGQGTRLTVV.

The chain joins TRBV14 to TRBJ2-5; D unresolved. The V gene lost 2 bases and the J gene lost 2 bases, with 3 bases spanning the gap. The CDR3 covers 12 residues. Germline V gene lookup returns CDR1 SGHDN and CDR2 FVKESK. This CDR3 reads CASSQMQETQYF. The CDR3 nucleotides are TGTGCCAGCAGCCAAATGCAAGAGACCCAGTACTTC.

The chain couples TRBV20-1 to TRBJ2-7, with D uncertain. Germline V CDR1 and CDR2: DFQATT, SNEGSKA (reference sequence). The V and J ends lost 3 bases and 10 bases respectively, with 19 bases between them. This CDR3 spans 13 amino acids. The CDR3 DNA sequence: TGCAGTGCTAGCTCTTTGCCCACGTATGTACAGTACTTC. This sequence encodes CSASSLPTYVQYF.

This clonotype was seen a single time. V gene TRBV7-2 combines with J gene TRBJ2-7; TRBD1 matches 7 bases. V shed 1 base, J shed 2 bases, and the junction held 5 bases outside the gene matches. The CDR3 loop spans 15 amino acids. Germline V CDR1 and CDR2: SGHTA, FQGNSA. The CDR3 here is CASSLDRDSPYEQYF. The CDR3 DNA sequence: TGTGCCAGCAGCTTAGATCGGGACAGCCCCTACGAGCAGTACTTC.

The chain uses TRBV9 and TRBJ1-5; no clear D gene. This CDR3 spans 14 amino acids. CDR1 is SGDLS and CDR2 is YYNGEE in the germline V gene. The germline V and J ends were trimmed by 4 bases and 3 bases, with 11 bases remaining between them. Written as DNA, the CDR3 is TGTGCCAGCAGCCCTCGGGGTGCCAATCAGCCCCAGCATTTT. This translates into CASSPRGANQPQHF.

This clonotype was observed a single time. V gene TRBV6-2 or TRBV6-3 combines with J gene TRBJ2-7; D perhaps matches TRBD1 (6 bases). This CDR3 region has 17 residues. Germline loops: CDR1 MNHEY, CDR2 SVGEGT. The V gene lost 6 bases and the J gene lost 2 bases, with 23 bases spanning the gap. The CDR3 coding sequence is TGTGCCAGCAGCACCGACACCGGGACATTTGACCCCTACGAGCAGTACTTC. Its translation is CASSTDTGTFDPYEQYF.